The subject of this entry is one TCR beta chain. Its cognate antigen is unknown. The data were taken from a study of blood T cells in healthy people across ages. V lost 2 bases and J lost 1, with 9 bases in between. Germline V gene data show CDR1 as KGHSH and CDR2 as LQKENI. The CDR3 has 14 amino acids. Each sample yielded at least 6 micrograms of PBMC total RNA. Through a sample-barcoded 5' primer and a J-beta primer mix, a second PCR was run for roughly 7 to 11 cycles. CDR3-containing paired-end reads numbering at least 3 million came from each sample. TCRdb redid the calling of the 5' RACE reads with MiXCR, one entry per CDR3 protein. This table holds 700,000 to 850,000 distinct CDR3 sequences, approximately 55% found once. Study-wide results and caveats: Researchers said unsorted PBMCs prevented a conclusive naive versus antigen-experienced comparison.

V usage is TRBV18 and J usage is TRBJ2-7, with TRBD1 as a possible D gene (6 bases). The sample was blood. The TCR comes from a man aged 80 or over in good health. The CDR3 region is CASSPDQGSYEQYF. The DNA of the CDR3 is TGTGCCAGCTCACCAGACCAGGGGTCCTACGAGCAGTACTTC.